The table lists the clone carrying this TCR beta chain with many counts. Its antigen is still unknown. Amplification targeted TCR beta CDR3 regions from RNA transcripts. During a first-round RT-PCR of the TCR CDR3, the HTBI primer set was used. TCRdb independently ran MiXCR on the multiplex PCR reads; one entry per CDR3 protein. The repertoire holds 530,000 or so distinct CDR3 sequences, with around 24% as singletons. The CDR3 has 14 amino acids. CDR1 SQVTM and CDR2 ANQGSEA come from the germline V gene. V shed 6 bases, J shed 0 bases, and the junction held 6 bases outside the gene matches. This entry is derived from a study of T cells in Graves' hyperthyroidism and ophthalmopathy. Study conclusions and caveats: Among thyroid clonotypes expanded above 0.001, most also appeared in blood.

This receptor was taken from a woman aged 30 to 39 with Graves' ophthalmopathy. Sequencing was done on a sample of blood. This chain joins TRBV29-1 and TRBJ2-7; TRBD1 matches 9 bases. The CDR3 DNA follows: TGCAGCGTAGTGACAGGGGGTAACTCCTACGAGCAGTACTTC. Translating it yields CSVVTGGNSYEQYF.